This TCR beta chain was sequenced during a study of chemoradiotherapy in HPV16-positive cancers. Study summary: Two HPV16-positive patients' cells yielded candidate HPV-specific clones and common motifs.

As concerns this clone: Its antigen remains unknown.

Repeated repertoire sampling spanned the course of chemoradiotherapy. Assay used: immunoSEQ multiplex PCR; TCRdb lists only in-frame clones, some missing. The sample shows roughly 9,300 clones, about 82% of them seen only once. The CDR3 is 11 residues long. Overall study results and limits: HPV-specific T cells were functionally defined from only two HPV16-positive patients. Candidate HPV-specific clones and E7-related TCR motifs grew in tumor during treatment.

The V and J genes are TRBV21-1 and TRBJ2-5. TRBV21-1 is flagged as a pseudogene. The receptor was derived from a human donor with HPV-associated anogenital cancer. The sample consisted of blood, taken from a patient who underwent chemoradiotherapy. The CDR3 DNA reads as TGTGCCAGCAGCAAAGCGGAGACCCAGTACTTC. Residues: CASSKAETQYF.